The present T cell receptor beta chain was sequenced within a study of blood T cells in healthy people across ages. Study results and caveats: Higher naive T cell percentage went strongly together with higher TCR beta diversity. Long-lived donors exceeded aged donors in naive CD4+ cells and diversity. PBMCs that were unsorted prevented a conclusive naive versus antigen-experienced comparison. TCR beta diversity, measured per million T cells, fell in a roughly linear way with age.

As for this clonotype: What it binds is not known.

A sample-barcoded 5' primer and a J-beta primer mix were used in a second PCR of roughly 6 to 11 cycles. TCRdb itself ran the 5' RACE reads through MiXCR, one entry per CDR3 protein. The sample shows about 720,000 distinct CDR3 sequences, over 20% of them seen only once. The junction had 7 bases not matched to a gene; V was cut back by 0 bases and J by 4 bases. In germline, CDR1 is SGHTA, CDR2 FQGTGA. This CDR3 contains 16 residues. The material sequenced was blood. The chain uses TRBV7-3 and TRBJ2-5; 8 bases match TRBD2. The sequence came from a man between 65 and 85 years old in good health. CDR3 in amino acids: CASSLTGSGNVETQYF. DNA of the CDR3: TGTGCCAGCAGCTTAACTGGTAGCGGGAACGTAGAGACCCAGTACTTC.